This T cell receptor beta chain is from a study of blood T cell repertoires in COVID-19. Whole-study context: Either two negative PCRs, clearance, or symptom resolution qualified Cohort 3 donors as recovered. T cells, B-cell-depleted T cells, or PBMCs provided the cDNA or gDNA that served as material.

With V trimmed by 6 bases and J by 2 bases, 8 bases remained unmatched. Germline lookup yields CDR1 MDHEN and CDR2 SYDVKM. CDR3 length equals 17 residues. Study members were between roughly 18 and 89 years old and lived in fewer than 30 US regions. Donors were grouped by their self-reported clinical history. Using immunoSEQ multiplex PCR, the repertoire was profiled, and TCRdb retains in-frame clones only, with some absent. The profile shows about 270,000 clones, more than 70% of them singletons. This clonotype originated in a woman aged 60 to 75 in a cohort exposed to, infected with or recovered from COVID-19 (not recorded which). Sequencing was done on a sample of PBMCs or T cells enriched from blood (not recorded which). The chain is built from TRBV28 and TRBJ2-1, with TRBD2 matching 12 bases. DNA for the CDR3: TGTGCCAGCAGCTTCAGGACTAGCGGGGTGACCTACAATGAGCAGTTCTTC. Amino acid sequence: CASSFRTSGVTYNEQFF.